This T cell receptor beta chain stems from a study of monozygotic twins with inflammatory bowel disease. TCR libraries each used approximately 3,500 ng of total RNA. TCRdb reprocessed the 5' RACE reads and keeps a single row for each CDR3 protein, giving no DNA. The data show a few hundred thousand distinct CDR3 sequences, and the top ten clones hold 5.5% to 6.5%. The CDR3 spans 14 residues. Per germline, CDR1 LGHNA and CDR2 YSLEER. J is TRBJ1-1 and V is TRBV4-3. The sample consisted of blood. The clonotype originates from a human donor with ulcerative colitis or Crohn's disease, or a healthy co-twin of an affected twin (not recorded which). CDR3: CASSLDRGTTEAFF.